This note documents a single T cell receptor beta chain sequence. Antigen unknown. Germline lookup yields CDR1 SGHRS and CDR2 YFSETQ. The V end was cut by 3 bases, the J end by 4 bases, with 16 bases between. The CDR3 is 15 residues long. The record originates from a study of T cells after yellow fever vaccination. A universal primer site and UMIs were added as TCR cDNA was made by 5'RACE template switching. TCRdb reprocessed the 5' RACE reads via MiXCR and lists one record per CDR3 protein. The sample yields fewer than 500,000 distinct CDR3 sequences, approximately 18% seen once. General observations from the study: The CD4 compartment and the CD8 compartment contained a small share of clonotypes in common. Contaminating bulk clonotypes could be abundant in FACS-sorted repertoires. After the booster, 96% of CD4 and around nine tenths of CD8 primary-response clones were re-detected.

The rearrangement links TRBV5-1 to TRBJ1-2, with D unclear. This material consisted of PBMCs, taken before the yellow fever booster vaccination. The source of this sequence is a man aged 18 to 29 who received the YFV17D yellow fever vaccine. CDR3 DNA: TGCGCCAGCAGCTCCGGCCAGCCGGGTGGCTATGGCTACACCTTC. This codes for CASSSGQPGGYGYTF. Full variable domain (rest looked up from reference TRBV5-1 and TRBJ1-2): KAGVTQTPRYLIKTRGQQVTLSCSPISGHRSVSWYQQTPGQGLQFLFEYFSETQRNKGNFPGRFSGRQFSNSRSEMNVSTLELGDSALYLCASSSGQPGGYGYTFGSGTRLTVV.